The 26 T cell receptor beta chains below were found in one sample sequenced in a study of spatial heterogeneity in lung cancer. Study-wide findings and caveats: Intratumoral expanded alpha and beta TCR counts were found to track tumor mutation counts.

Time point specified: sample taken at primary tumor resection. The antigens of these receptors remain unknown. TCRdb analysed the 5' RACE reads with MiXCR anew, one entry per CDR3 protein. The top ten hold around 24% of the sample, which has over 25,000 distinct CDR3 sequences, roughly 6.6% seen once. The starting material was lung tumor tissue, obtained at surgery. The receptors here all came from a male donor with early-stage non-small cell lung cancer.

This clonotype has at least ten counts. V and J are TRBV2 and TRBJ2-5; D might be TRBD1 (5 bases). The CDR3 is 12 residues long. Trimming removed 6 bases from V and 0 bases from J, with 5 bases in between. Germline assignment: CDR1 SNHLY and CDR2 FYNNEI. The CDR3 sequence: CASRTDQETQYF. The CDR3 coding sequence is TGTGCCAGCAGGACAGACCAAGAGACCCAGTACTTC.

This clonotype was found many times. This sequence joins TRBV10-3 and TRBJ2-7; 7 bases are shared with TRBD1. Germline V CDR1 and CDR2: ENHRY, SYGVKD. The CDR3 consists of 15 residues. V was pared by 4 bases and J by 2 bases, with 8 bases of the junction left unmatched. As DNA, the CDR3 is TGTGCCATCAGTGTACCCGGGACAGATACCTACGAGCAGTACTTC. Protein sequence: CAISVPGTDTYEQYF.

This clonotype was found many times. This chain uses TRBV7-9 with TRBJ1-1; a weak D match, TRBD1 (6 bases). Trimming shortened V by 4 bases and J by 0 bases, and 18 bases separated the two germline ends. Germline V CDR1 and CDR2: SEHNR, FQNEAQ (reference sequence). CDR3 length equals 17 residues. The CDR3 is CASSSGQTSVVNTEAFF. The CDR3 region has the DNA TGTGCCAGCAGCTCCGGACAGACAAGCGTTGTGAACACTGAAGCTTTCTTT.

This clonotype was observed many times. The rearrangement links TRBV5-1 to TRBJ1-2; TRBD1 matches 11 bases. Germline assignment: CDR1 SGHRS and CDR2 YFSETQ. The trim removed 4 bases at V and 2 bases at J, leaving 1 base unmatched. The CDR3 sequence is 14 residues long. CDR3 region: CASSRDRGNYGYTF. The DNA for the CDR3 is TGCGCCAGCAGCCGGGACAGGGGGAACTATGGCTACACCTTC.

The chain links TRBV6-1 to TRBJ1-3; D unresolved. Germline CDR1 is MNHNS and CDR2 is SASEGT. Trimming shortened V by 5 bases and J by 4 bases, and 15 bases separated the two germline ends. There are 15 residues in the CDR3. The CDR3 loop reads CASSLGLSGGNTIYF. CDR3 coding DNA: TGTGCCAGCAGTCTGGGCCTCTCCGGAGGAAACACCATATATTTT.

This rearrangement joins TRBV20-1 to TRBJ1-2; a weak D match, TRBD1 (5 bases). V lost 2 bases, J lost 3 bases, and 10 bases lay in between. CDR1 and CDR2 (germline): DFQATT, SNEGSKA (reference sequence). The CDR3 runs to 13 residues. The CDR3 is CSARRGRYYGYTF. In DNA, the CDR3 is TGCAGTGCTAGACGGGGCAGGTACTATGGCTACACCTTC.

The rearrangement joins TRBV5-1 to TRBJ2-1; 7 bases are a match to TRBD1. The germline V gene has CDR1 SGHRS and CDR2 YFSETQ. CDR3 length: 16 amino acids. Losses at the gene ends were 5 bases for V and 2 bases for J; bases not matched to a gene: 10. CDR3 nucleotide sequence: TGCGCCAGCAGTCGCACCACAGGGGCCACCTACAATGAGCAGTTCTTC. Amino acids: CASSRTTGATYNEQFF.

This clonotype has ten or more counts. The chain's CDR3 is CASSQGGLMMDTQYF. CDR3 DNA: TGTGCCAGCAGCCAAGGCGGACTGATGATGGATACGCAGTATTTT. The chain uses TRBV3-1 and TRBJ2-3, with D possibly being TRBD2 (5 bases). CDR1 and CDR2 from the germline V gene are LGHDT and YNNKEL (reference sequence). V was cut by 1 base and J by 6 bases, with 14 bases left in between. This CDR3 is 15 amino acids long.

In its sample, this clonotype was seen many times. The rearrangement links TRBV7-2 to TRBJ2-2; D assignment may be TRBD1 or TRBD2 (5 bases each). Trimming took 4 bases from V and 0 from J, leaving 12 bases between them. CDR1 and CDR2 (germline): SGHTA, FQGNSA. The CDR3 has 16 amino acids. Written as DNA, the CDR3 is TGTGCCAGCAGCTCCGGGGCCCGATCGAACACCGGGGAGCTGTTTTTT. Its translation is CASSSGARSNTGELFF.

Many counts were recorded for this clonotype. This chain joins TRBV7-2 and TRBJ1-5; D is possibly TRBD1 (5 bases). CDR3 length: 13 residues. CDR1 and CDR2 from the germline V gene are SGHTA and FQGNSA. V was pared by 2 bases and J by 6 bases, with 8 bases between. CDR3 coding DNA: TGTGCCAGCAGCTTAAGGGGTACTCAGCCCCAGCATTTT. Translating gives CASSLRGTQPQHF.

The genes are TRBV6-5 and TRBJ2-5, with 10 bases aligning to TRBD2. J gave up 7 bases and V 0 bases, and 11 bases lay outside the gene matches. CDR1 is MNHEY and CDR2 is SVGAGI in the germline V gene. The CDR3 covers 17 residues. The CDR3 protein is CASSYSIAGGSFGTQYF. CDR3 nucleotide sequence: TGTGCCAGCAGTTACTCGATAGCGGGGGGCAGCTTTGGGACCCAGTACTTC.

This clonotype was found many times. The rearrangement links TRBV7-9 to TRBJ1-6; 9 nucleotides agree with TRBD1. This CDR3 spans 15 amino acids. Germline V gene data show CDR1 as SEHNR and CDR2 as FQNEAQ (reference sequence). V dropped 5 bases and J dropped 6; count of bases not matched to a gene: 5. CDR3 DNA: TGTGCCAGCAGCGCGACAGGGGGAGGTAATTCACCCCTCCACTTT. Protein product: CASSATGGGNSPLHF.

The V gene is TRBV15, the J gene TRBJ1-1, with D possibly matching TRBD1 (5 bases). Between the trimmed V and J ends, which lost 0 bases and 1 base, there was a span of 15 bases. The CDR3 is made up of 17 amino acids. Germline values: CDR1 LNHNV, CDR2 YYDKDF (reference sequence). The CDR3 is CATSRDPQGRSNTEAFF. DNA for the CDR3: TGTGCCACCAGCAGAGATCCTCAGGGCAGGTCGAACACTGAAGCTTTCTTT.

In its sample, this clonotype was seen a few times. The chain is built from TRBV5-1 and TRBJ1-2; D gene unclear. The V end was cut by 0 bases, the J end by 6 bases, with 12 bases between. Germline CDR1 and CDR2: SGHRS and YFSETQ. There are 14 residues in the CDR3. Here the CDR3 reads CASSLASWQNGYTF. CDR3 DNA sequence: TGCGCCAGCAGCTTGGCCTCTTGGCAAAATGGCTACACCTTC. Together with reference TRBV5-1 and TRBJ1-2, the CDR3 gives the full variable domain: KAGVTQTPRYLIKTRGQQVTLSCSPISGHRSVSWYQQTPGQGLQFLFEYFSETQRNKGNFPGRFSGRQFSNSRSEMNVSTLELGDSALYLCASSLASWQNGYTFGSGTRLTVV.

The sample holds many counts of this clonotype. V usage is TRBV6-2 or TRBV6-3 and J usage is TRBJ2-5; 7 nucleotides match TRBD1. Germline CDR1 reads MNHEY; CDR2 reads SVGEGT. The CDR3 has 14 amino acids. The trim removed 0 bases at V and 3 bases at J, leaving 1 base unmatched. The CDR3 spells CASSYSGTEETQYF. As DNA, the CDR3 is TGTGCCAGCAGTTACTCAGGGACAGAAGAGACCCAGTACTTC.

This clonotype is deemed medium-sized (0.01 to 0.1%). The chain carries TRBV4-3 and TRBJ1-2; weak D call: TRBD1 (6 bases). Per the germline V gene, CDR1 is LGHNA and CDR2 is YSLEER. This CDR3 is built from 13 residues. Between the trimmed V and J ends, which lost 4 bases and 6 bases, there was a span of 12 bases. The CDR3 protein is CASSLRGADGYTF. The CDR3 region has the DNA TGCGCCAGCAGCCTGCGGGGGGCGGATGGCTACACCTTC.

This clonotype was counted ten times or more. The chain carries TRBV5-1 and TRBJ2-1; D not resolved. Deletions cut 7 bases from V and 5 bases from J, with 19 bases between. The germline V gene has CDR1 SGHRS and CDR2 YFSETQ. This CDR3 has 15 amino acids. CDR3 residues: CASPNHNTTHNEQFF. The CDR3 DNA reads TGCGCCAGCCCAAACCACAACACCACACACAATGAGCAGTTCTTC.

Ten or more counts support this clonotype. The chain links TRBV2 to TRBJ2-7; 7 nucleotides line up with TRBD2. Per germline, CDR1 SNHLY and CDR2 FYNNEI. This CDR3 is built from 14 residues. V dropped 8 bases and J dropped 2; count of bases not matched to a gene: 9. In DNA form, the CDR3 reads TGTGCCAGCCGGGTGGGGGGGTCTACCTACGAGCAGTACTTC. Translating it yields CASRVGGSTYEQYF.

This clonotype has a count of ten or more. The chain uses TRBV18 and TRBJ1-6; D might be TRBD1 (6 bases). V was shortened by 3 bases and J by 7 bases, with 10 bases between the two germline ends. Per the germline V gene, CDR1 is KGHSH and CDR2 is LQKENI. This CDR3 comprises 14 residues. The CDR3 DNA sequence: TGTGCCAGCTCACCCGGACAGCGAAATTCACCCCTCCACTTT. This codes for CASSPGQRNSPLHF.

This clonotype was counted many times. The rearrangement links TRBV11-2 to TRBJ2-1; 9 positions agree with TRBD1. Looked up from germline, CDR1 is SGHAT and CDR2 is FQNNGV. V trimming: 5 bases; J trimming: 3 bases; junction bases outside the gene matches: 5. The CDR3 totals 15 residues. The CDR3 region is CASSVYRGHYNEQFF. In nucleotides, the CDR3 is TGTGCCAGCAGCGTCTACAGGGGGCACTACAATGAGCAGTTCTTC.

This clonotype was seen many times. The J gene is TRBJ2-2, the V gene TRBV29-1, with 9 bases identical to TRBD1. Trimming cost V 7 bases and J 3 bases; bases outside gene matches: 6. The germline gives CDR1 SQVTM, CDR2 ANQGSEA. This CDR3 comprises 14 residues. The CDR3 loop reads CSDPGTGYTGELFF. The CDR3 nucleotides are TGCAGCGACCCCGGGACAGGGTACACCGGGGAGCTGTTTTTT.

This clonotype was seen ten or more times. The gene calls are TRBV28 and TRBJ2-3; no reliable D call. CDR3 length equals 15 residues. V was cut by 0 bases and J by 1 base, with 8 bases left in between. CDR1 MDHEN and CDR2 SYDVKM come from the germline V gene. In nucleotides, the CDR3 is TGTGCCAGCAGTTTATGGCAGGCGCGCACAGATACGCAGTATTTT. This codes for CASSLWQARTDTQYF.

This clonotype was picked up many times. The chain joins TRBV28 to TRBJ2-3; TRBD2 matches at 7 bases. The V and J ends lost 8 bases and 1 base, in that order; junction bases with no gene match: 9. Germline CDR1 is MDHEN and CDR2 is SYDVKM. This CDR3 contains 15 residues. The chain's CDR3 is CASAPRLAGTDTQYF. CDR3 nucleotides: TGTGCCAGCGCCCCTCGGCTAGCGGGCACAGATACGCAGTATTTT.

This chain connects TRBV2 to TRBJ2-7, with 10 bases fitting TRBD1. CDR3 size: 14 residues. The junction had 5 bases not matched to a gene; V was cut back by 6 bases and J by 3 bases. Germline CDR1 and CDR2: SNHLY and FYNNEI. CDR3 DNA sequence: TGTGCCAGCAGCCCCGGACAGGGGGTCTACGAGCAGTACTTC. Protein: CASSPGQGVYEQYF.

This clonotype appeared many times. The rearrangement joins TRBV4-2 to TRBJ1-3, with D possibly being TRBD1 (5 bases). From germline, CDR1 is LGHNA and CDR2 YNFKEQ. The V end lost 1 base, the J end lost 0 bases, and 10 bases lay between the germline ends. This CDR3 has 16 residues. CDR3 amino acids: CASSQATADSGNTIYF. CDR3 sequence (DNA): TGTGCCAGCAGCCAAGCGACAGCCGACTCTGGAAACACCATATATTTT.

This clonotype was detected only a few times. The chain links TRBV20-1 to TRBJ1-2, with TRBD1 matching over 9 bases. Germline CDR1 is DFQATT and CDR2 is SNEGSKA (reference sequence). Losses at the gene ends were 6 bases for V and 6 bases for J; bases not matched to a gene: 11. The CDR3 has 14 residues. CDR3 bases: TGCAGTGCAAAACAGGGGGCGGTCCTAAATGGCTACACCTTC. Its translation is CSAKQGAVLNGYTF.